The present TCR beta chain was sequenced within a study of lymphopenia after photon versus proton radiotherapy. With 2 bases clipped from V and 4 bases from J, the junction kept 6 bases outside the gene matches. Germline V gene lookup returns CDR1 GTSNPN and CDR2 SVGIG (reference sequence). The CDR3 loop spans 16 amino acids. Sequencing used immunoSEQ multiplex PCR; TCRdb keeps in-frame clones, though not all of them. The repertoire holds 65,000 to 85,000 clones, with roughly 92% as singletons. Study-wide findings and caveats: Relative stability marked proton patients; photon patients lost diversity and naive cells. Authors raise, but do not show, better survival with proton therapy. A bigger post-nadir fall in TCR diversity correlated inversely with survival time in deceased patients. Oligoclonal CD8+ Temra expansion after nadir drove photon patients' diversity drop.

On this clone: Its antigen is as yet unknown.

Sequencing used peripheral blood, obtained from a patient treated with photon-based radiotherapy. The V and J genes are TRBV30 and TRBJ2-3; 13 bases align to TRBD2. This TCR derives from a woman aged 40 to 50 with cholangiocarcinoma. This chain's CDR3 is CAWSLLAGGGPDTQYF. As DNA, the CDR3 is TGTGCCTGGAGTCTACTAGCGGGAGGGGGCCCAGATACGCAGTATTTT. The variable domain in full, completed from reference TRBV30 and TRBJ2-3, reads SQTIHQWPATLVQPVGSPLSLECTVEGTSNPNLYWYRQAAGRGLQLLFYSVGIGQISSEVPQNLSASRPQDRQFILSSKKLLLSDSGFYLCAWSLLAGGGPDTQYFGPGTRLTVL.